These 13 T cell receptor beta chains originate from one sample sequenced in a study of T cells in women clearing cervical HPV infection. Profiling relied on immunoSEQ multiplex PCR, and the TCRdb table lists in-frame clones only, not all of them. The sample table includes about 30,000 clones. Sequencing was done on a sample of blood buffy coat. The origin of the receptors is a woman between 18 and 70 years old with a cervical HPV16 infection that either progressed to CIN3+ or cleared (not recorded which).

Points on this clone: Read coverage stops 3 residues before the CDR3 terminus; the germline J gene supplies the remainder. The rearrangement links TRBV5-1 to TRBJ2-5, with TRBD2 matching over 11 bases. V lost 0 bases and J lost 7; bases outside the gene matches: 11. The germline V gene has CDR1 SGHRS and CDR2 YFSETQ. The CDR3 consists of 17 residues. The CDR3 DNA, read in part, is TGCGCCAGCAGCTTGGAATGGACTAGCGGGTATCCTGGGACC. It specifies CASSLEWTSGYPGT. The entire CDR3 sequence reads CASSLEWTSGYPGTQYF. Looking up the rest from reference TRBV5-1 and TRBJ2-5 gives the full variable domain: KAGVTQTPRYLIKTRGQQVTLSCSPISGHRSVSWYQQTPGQGLQFLFEYFSETQRNKGNFPGRFSGRQFSNSRSEMNVSTLELGDSALYLCASSLEWTSGYPGTQYFGPGTRLLVL.

Turning to this clone: From the germline J gene comes the end of the CDR3, since the read stops 3 residues before it. This chain connects TRBV5-6 to TRBJ2-1; possibly TRBD2 for D (6 bases). Germline-derived CDR1 and CDR2 are SGHDT and YYEEEE. The CDR3 is made up of 14 amino acids. The V gene lost 2 bases and the J gene lost 7 bases, with 13 bases spanning the gap. The part of the CDR3 DNA that was read is TGTGCCAGCAGCTTCGGGAGCGGTCCTAATGAG. It specifies CASSFGSGPNE. The entire CDR3 is CASSFGSGPNEQFF.

As concerns this clone: The read halts 3 residues ahead of the CDR3 end, with the missing end drawn from the germline J gene. This sequence joins TRBV30 and TRBJ1-1, with 8 bases aligning to TRBD1. The CDR3 runs 14 residues. CDR1 is GTSNPN, CDR2 SVGIG, per germline (reference sequence). Incomplete CDR3 DNA: TGTGCCTGGAGTAAATGGGGCCAGGGGGCATCA. This encodes CAWSKWGQGAS. In full, the CDR3 is CAWSKWGQGASAFF.

On this clone: Coverage ceases 3 residues before the CDR3 finishes, and the germline J gene fills in the end. The chain recombines TRBV18 with TRBJ1-2, with 11 positions matching TRBD1. Germline CDR1 is KGHSH and CDR2 is LQKENI. This CDR3 is 15 amino acids long. This chain's CDR3 is CASCETLDRGRDYTF. CDR3 DNA (partial): TGTGCCAGCTGCGAAACCCTGGACAGGGGGCGAGAC.

Points on this clone: The CDR3 end is not reached by the read, which stops 3 residues before it; the germline J gene fills it in. The chain is built from TRBV5-1 and TRBJ2-2; unclear D gene. This CDR3 comprises 15 residues. Germline V CDR1 and CDR2: SGHRS, YFSETQ. Trimming shortened V by 1 base and J by 0 bases, and 7 bases separated the two germline ends. Incomplete CDR3 DNA: TGCGCCAGCAGCTTGACGACAACGAACACCGGGGAG. Amino acid sequence: CASSLTTTNTGE. The whole CDR3 reads CASSLTTTNTGELFF.

Details on this clone: The read ends 3 residues shy of where the CDR3 ends; the end is completed using the germline J gene. The chain couples TRBV5-4 to TRBJ2-2, with D tentatively TRBD1 (6 bases). The CDR3 is 16 amino acids. Germline V gene data show CDR1 as SGHNT and CDR2 as YYREEE (reference sequence). The chain's CDR3 is CASSYRDTGRISPLFF. CDR3 bases read: TGTGCCAGCAGCTACCGGGACACCGGGCGCATTTCACCG.

In regard to this clone: Read coverage stops 3 residues before the CDR3 terminus; the germline J gene supplies the remainder. The V call is TRBV5-1, the J call TRBJ2-7; D might be TRBD2 (6 bases). This CDR3 has 14 amino acids. V was pared by 0 bases and J by 3 bases, with 10 bases between. CDR1 SGHRS and CDR2 YFSETQ come from the germline V gene. Incomplete CDR3 DNA: TGCGCCAGCAGCTTGGGGGGACTCCACTACGAG. Amino acids: CASSLGGLHYE. The full CDR3 protein is CASSLGGLHYEQYF. Supplemented by reference TRBV5-1 and TRBJ2-7, the full variable domain reads KAGVTQTPRYLIKTRGQQVTLSCSPISGHRSVSWYQQTPGQGLQFLFEYFSETQRNKGNFPGRFSGRQFSNSRSEMNVSTLELGDSALYLCASSLGGLHYEQYFGPGTRLTVT.

Notes on this clone: The missing CDR3 end, 3 residues past where the read stops, is filled in from the germline J gene. The chain links TRBV7-2 to TRBJ2-2; maybe TRBD2 (6 bases). This CDR3 is 14 amino acids long. V lost 11 bases and J lost 4, with 17 bases in between. Per the germline V gene, CDR1 is SGHTA and CDR2 is FQGNSA. CDR3: CAAAGRSLTGELFF. The sequenced CDR3 bases are TGTGCCGCAGCAGGGAGGAGTCTCACCGGGGAG. Supplemented by reference TRBV7-2 and TRBJ2-2, the full variable domain reads GAGVSQSPSNKVTEKGKDVELRCDPISGHTALYWYRQSLGQGLEFLIYFQGNSAPDKSGLPSDRFSAERTGGSVSTLTIQRTQQEDSAVYLCAAAGRSLTGELFFGEGSRLTVL.

About this clone itself: One end of the junction does not line up with germline, which may come from a read error. The read ends 3 residues early relative to the CDR3; the germline J gene fills the gap. The rearrangement uses TRBV11-2 and TRBJ1-4; perhaps TRBD1 as D (5 bases). The CDR3 totals 13 residues. CDR1 SGHAT and CDR2 FQNNGV come from the germline V gene. CDR3 DNA, as far as it was read: TGTGCCAGCAGCGTAGACTGGGGCGAAAAA. Its translation: CASSVDWGEK. The entire CDR3 protein reads CASSVDWGEKLFF.

Points on this clone: The read stops 3 residues short of the end of the CDR3; the missing end is completed from the germline J gene. V is TRBV30 and J is TRBJ1-4, with a possible D match to TRBD1 (5 bases). Germline V gives CDR1 GTSNPN, CDR2 SVGIG (reference sequence). The CDR3 has 13 amino acids. Partial CDR3 DNA: TGTGCCTGCTCCCCTTCTGGGGCCAACGTA. Translated: CACSPSGANV. The CDR3 reads in full as CACSPSGANVLFF.

Worth noting for this clone: The CDR3 end is not reached by the read, which stops 3 residues before it; the germline J gene fills it in. The V call is TRBV5-1, the J call TRBJ2-3; 10 nucleotides align to TRBD2. From germline, CDR1 is SGHRS and CDR2 YFSETQ. The CDR3 loop spans 15 amino acids. V was clipped by 2 bases and J by 4 bases; unmatched bases: 4. The CDR3 here is CASSFSGGSADTQYF. The DNA read from the CDR3 is TGCGCCAGCAGCTTTAGCGGGGGGTCGGCAGATACG.

Remarks on this clone: The CDR3 end is not reached by the read, which stops 3 residues before it; the germline J gene fills it in. The chain is built from TRBV10-1 and TRBJ2-1, with D possibly TRBD2 on 5 matching bases. CDR1 WNHNN and CDR2 SYGVQD come from the germline V gene (reference sequence). This CDR3 comprises 16 residues. V lost 2 bases to trimming and J lost 4 bases, with 15 bases between them. The sequenced CDR3 bases are TGCGCCAGCAGTGAGGGATGGGGTCGGGGTTACAATGAG. Translated, it gives CASSEGWGRGYNE. The CDR3 as a whole reads CASSEGWGRGYNEQFF.

With regard to this clone: The CDR3 goes on 3 residues after the read ends, and that part is filled in from the germline J gene. The chain employs TRBV11-2 and TRBJ2-7, with D perhaps given as TRBD1 or TRBD2 (5 bases each). This CDR3 comprises 12 residues. With 2 bases removed from V and 5 bases from J, the gap between germline ends came to 7 bases. Germline V gives CDR1 SGHAT, CDR2 FQNNGV. The CDR3 region is CASSLRGDEQYF. Incomplete CDR3 DNA: TGTGCCAGCAGCTTACGAGGGGACGAG.